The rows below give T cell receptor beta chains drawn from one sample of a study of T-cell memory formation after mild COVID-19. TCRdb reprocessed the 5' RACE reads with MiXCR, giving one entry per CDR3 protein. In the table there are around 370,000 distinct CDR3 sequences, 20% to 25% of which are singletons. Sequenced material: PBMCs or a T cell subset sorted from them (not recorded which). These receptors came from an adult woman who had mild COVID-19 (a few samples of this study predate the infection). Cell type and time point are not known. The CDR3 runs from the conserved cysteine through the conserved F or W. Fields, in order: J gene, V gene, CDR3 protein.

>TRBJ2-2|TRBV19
CASSWAGGPTGELFF
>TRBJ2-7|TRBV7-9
CASSHRDYEQYF
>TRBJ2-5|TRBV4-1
CASSQDRGERGEETQYF
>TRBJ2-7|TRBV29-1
CSVEVGGYEQYF
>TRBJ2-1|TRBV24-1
CATSDPSSDEQFF
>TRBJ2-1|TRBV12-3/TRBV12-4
CASSGGSPYNEQFF
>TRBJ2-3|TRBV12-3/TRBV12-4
CASSRRRGSTDTQYF
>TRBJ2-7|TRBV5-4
CASSAGTSVVEQYF
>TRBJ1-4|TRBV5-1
CASSLTAGANEKLFF
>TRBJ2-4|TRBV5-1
CASSLTAWRGAAKNIQYF
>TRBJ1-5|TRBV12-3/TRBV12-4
CASRGLRQPQHF
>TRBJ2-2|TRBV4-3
CASSQETGDNTGELFF